This TCR beta chain derives from a study of T cell responses to AZD1222 COVID-19 vaccine (dated by TCRdb to the early 2020s). Study-level background: A total of approximately 240 trial participants underwent TCR sequencing, of whom around 200 received two doses of AZD1222 and some 26 received two doses of the MenACWY control vaccine. Trial participants were enrolled by age into subgroups of 18-55, 56-69 and 70-plus years, and about 150, 27 and 61 TCR-sequenced participants, respectively, were included in these subgroups. The study at large found these results: Participants were mostly white British and included more females than males, and it was suggested by the authors that clonal diversity may have been underestimated. The 56-69-year group was small, and its depth increase did not reach significance, likely because of low power. Nearly half of unique spike-specific TCRs reportedly recognized epitopes outside regions mutated in the B.1.351 and B.1.1.7 variants. The whole spike protein was spanned by vaccine-associated CD4 TCRs, and dominant responses were seen in regions 160-218 and 743-854. A significant rise in spike-specific TCR breadth and depth was observed after two AZD1222 doses relative to day 0 and relative to MenACWY recipients. Because no day 14 peak-response samples were available, repertoires were characterized only after the peak T cell response. Only a handful of AZD1222 recipients were SARS-CoV-2 seropositive at baseline, limiting conclusions about previously exposed vaccinees.

As for this clone: Its antigen target is currently unknown. Per-nucleotide qualities are absent, and no much larger clonotype sits a single base away.

The CDR3 regions of human TCRbeta chains were analyzed by immunosequencing. In the original analysis: Repertoire TCRs were checked for matches against a reference library of SARS-CoV-2-specific TCRs that had been generated using the MIRA antigen-specificity platform. Breadth was defined as the fraction of unique TCRs that were SARS-CoV-2-associated. Depth was defined as the fraction of total T cells that were SARS-CoV-2-associated. Using the MIRA data, each spike-specific TCR was assigned both to the spike region to which the TCR was reactive and to a CD4 or CD8 class. Log10-transformed breadth and depth values were compared by one-way ANOVA with Sidak's multiple comparisons tests. Held by TCRdb, this immuneACCESS table contains in-frame sequences only and omits some clones. Under half of the omission traces to an unresolved V gene where checked; the cause of the rest is unknown. V and J calls and clone size are copied from that table; D and trimming were computed from the DNA. This sample is represented by about 150,000 clones; 80% to 95% of them were singletons. The ten most abundant clones make up approximately 3.4% of the sample.

V is trimmed back by 2 bases and J by 3 bases, and the junction contains 10 bases that no gene match accounts for. The CDR3 spans 17 residues, from the cysteine through the phenylalanine. Kept here is only the CDR3 DNA, which spans 51 bases and is read in frame from base 1. CDR1 and CDR2, looked up from the germline V gene, are SGHRS and YFSETQ. According to the study, the label for this sample's time point signals: about 28 days (+/-7) after the second vaccine dose. AZD1222 recipients with second doses at about 4 weeks or about 12 weeks were pooled, because spike-specific TCR depth and breadth did not differ between schedules. The vaccinee samples were drawn from two UK trials, COV001 and COV002, one of which was a single-blind randomized controlled phase 2/3 trial testing AZD1222 (ChAdOx1 nCoV-19) in healthy adults. For TCRbeta chain sequencing, PBMC samples were collected from trial participants at day 0 and at day 28 after the second dose.

The clonotype originates from an adult who received the AZD1222 COVID-19 vaccine. The chain links TRBV5-1 with TRBJ2-7, and 11 bases in between align with TRBD2. This specimen was peripheral blood, taken 28 days after the second AZD1222 dose. The DNA sequence is TGCGCCAGCAGCTTTAGCGGGAGGGCCCCCGCCGGCTACGAGCAGTACTTC. Translated, it gives CASSFSGRAPAGYEQYF.